These T cell receptor beta chains were read from a single sample in a study of cytomegalovirus exposure and HLA in healthy donors. This table comes from immunoSEQ multiplex PCR, and its TCRdb copy is limited to in-frame clones, with some not included. The data contain some 190,000 clones, over 60% of them singletons. Sequenced sample: PBMCs. Receptors were obtained from a woman between 40 and 55 years old in good health and CMV-seronegative. The CDR3 runs from the conserved cysteine through the conserved F or W. The order of the fields is CDR3 protein, CDR3 DNA, clone size, V gene, CDR3 length, J gene, D gene. A D gene is named only where the DNA matches it firmly. For some rows the clone size is stated as once, few or many, or as a class when expanded; others skip it.

cdr3_aa: CAWDPGRVNYDYTF
cdr3_nt: TGTGCCTGGGATCCTGGTCGGGTGAACTATGACTACACCTTC
clone_size: .
v_call: TRBV30
cdr3_length: 14
j_call: TRBJ1-2
d_call: .

cdr3_aa: CSAVELDTQYF
cdr3_nt: TGCAGTGCTGTTGAGTTGGATACGCAGTATTTT
clone_size: few
v_call: TRBV20-1
cdr3_length: 11
j_call: TRBJ2-3
d_call: .

cdr3_aa: CATGSNEQFF
cdr3_nt: TGTGCCACGGGGTCGAATGAGCAGTTCTTC
clone_size: few
v_call: TRBV7-9
cdr3_length: 10
j_call: TRBJ2-1
d_call: .

cdr3_aa: CASSIGAGQREAFF
cdr3_nt: TGTGCCAGTAGTATAGGGGCGGGACAGCGTGAAGCTTTCTTT
clone_size: .
v_call: TRBV19
cdr3_length: 14
j_call: TRBJ1-1
d_call: TRBD1

cdr3_aa: CASSISGQNYGYTF
cdr3_nt: TGTGCCAGTAGTATTTCAGGACAGAACTATGGCTACACCTTC
clone_size: .
v_call: TRBV19
cdr3_length: 14
j_call: TRBJ1-2
d_call: .

cdr3_aa: CASSLEAFYGYTF
cdr3_nt: TGTGCCAGCAGCTTAGAAGCCTTCTATGGCTACACCTTC
clone_size: .
v_call: TRBV7-3
cdr3_length: 13
j_call: TRBJ1-2
d_call: .

cdr3_aa: CASSLFSGVPNEKLFF
cdr3_nt: TGTGCCAGTAGTCTCTTCTCAGGGGTCCCTAATGAAAAACTGTTTTTT
clone_size: .
v_call: TRBV19
cdr3_length: 16
j_call: TRBJ1-4
d_call: .

cdr3_aa: CASSDGIRSAPTDTQYF
cdr3_nt: TGTGCCAGCAGTGATGGCATTAGGAGCGCCCCGACGGATACGCAGTATTTT
clone_size: .
v_call: TRBV25-1
cdr3_length: 17
j_call: TRBJ2-3
d_call: .

cdr3_aa: CASSEFASEVTEAFF
cdr3_nt: TGTGCCAGCAGTGAATTTGCGTCTGAGGTTACTGAAGCTTTCTTT
clone_size: .
v_call: TRBV6-1
cdr3_length: 15
j_call: TRBJ1-1
d_call: .

cdr3_aa: CASSLTSGRGTGELFF
cdr3_nt: TGTGCCAGCAGCCTAACTAGCGGGAGAGGTACCGGGGAGCTGTTTTTT
clone_size: .
v_call: TRBV7-8
cdr3_length: 16
j_call: TRBJ2-2
d_call: TRBD2

cdr3_aa: CASSLEPGARADTQYF
cdr3_nt: TGTGCCAGCAGCTTGGAACCGGGAGCACGCGCAGATACGCAGTATTTT
clone_size: .
v_call: TRBV5-4
cdr3_length: 16
j_call: TRBJ2-3
d_call: .

cdr3_aa: CASSFAGVDYGYTF
cdr3_nt: TGTGCCAGCAGTTTTGCCGGAGTGGACTATGGCTACACCTTC
clone_size: .
v_call: TRBV28
cdr3_length: 14
j_call: TRBJ1-2
d_call: .

cdr3_aa: CASSYRTVREGYEQYF
cdr3_nt: TGTGCCAGCAGTTATCGGACAGTCAGGGAGGGCTACGAGCAGTACTTC
clone_size: .
v_call: TRBV6-5
cdr3_length: 16
j_call: TRBJ2-7
d_call: .

cdr3_aa: CATRTVGSPLHF
cdr3_nt: TGTGCCACCCGGACTGTGGGATCACCCCTCCACTTT
clone_size: once
v_call: TRBV5-6
cdr3_length: 12
j_call: TRBJ1-6
d_call: .

cdr3_aa: CASSLADRWIGTTEAFF
cdr3_nt: TGTGCCAGCAGCTTAGCCGACAGGTGGATAGGAACTACTGAAGCTTTCTTT
clone_size: .
v_call: TRBV7-2
cdr3_length: 17
j_call: TRBJ1-1
d_call: .

cdr3_aa: CASSIRRGVSANTEAFF
cdr3_nt: TGTGCCAGTAGTATACGCAGGGGTGTAAGTGCGAACACTGAAGCTTTCTTT
clone_size: .
v_call: TRBV19
cdr3_length: 17
j_call: TRBJ1-1
d_call: .

cdr3_aa: CASSLGPGADTQYF
cdr3_nt: TGTGCCAGCAGCCTAGGTCCCGGAGCAGATACGCAGTATTTT
clone_size: .
v_call: TRBV7-2
cdr3_length: 14
j_call: TRBJ2-3
d_call: .

cdr3_aa: CASSTGEGYYGYTF
cdr3_nt: TGTGCCAGCAGCACGGGGGAGGGATACTATGGCTACACCTTC
clone_size: .
v_call: TRBV5-4
cdr3_length: 14
j_call: TRBJ1-2
d_call: .

cdr3_aa: CASSPSIDTSKNIQYF
cdr3_nt: TGTGCCAGCTCACCATCGATAGATACTTCCAAAAACATTCAGTACTTC
clone_size: .
v_call: TRBV18
cdr3_length: 16
j_call: TRBJ2-4
d_call: .

cdr3_aa: CASSGTGGESYNEQFF
cdr3_nt: TGTGCCAGCTCTGGGACCGGGGGGGAGTCCTACAATGAGCAGTTCTTC
clone_size: .
v_call: TRBV18
cdr3_length: 16
j_call: TRBJ2-1
d_call: TRBD2

cdr3_aa: CASSPDRVITGELFF
cdr3_nt: TGTGCCAGCAGCCCCGACAGGGTTATCACCGGGGAGCTGTTTTTT
clone_size: once
v_call: TRBV5-4
cdr3_length: 15
j_call: TRBJ2-2
d_call: TRBD1

cdr3_aa: CSVVGGGNENIQYF
cdr3_nt: TGCAGCGTTGTTGGGGGGGGGAACGAAAACATTCAGTACTTC
clone_size: .
v_call: TRBV29-1
cdr3_length: 14
j_call: TRBJ2-4
d_call: TRBD2

cdr3_aa: CASSTQSAQGLNEQFF
cdr3_nt: TGTGCCAGCAGTACCCAATCGGCACAGGGGTTGAATGAGCAGTTCTTC
clone_size: .
v_call: TRBV28
cdr3_length: 16
j_call: TRBJ2-1
d_call: TRBD1

cdr3_aa: CASSQVTTGGNDYGYTF
cdr3_nt: TGCGCCAGCAGCCAAGTAACCACAGGGGGCAATGACTATGGCTACACCTTC
clone_size: .
v_call: TRBV4-1
cdr3_length: 17
j_call: TRBJ1-2
d_call: TRBD1

cdr3_aa: CASGVGTPNTGELFF
cdr3_nt: TGCGCCAGCGGTGTCGGGACACCAAACACCGGGGAGCTGTTTTTT
clone_size: .
v_call: TRBV5-1
cdr3_length: 15
j_call: TRBJ2-2
d_call: .

cdr3_aa: CASSFPRGIWDGYTF
cdr3_nt: TGTGCCAGCAGTTTCCCCAGGGGAATCTGGGATGGCTACACCTTC
clone_size: few
v_call: TRBV27
cdr3_length: 15
j_call: TRBJ1-2
d_call: .

cdr3_aa: CASEALVGTGELFF
cdr3_nt: TGTGCCTCCGAGGCGCTAGTGGGTACCGGGGAGCTGTTTTTT
clone_size: .
v_call: TRBV30
cdr3_length: 14
j_call: TRBJ2-2
d_call: .

cdr3_aa: CASSRSGIDTQYF
cdr3_nt: TGTGCCAGCAGCCGATCAGGGATAGATACGCAGTATTTT
clone_size: .
v_call: TRBV5-6
cdr3_length: 13
j_call: TRBJ2-3
d_call: .

cdr3_aa: CASSVPPGGGETQYF
cdr3_nt: TGTGCCAGCAGCGTGCCACCGGGGGGCGGAGAGACCCAGTACTTC
clone_size: .
v_call: TRBV9
cdr3_length: 15
j_call: TRBJ2-5
d_call: .

cdr3_aa: CASSPRSGSFHEQFF
cdr3_nt: TGTGCCAGCAGCCCGCGGAGCGGGAGTTTCCATGAGCAGTTCTTC
clone_size: .
v_call: TRBV11-3
cdr3_length: 15
j_call: TRBJ2-1
d_call: TRBD2

cdr3_aa: CASSLDRQGMEVDTQYF
cdr3_nt: TGTGCCAGCAGCTTAGACCGACAGGGGATGGAAGTGGATACGCAGTATTTT
clone_size: .
v_call: TRBV7-9
cdr3_length: 17
j_call: TRBJ2-3
d_call: TRBD1

cdr3_aa: CASSYANLEQFF
cdr3_nt: TGTGCCAGCAGTTACGCGAATTTAGAGCAGTTCTTC
clone_size: once
v_call: TRBV6-6
cdr3_length: 12
j_call: TRBJ2-1
d_call: .

cdr3_aa: CAWSFLAGLTDTQYF
cdr3_nt: TGTGCCTGGAGTTTCTTAGCGGGCCTCACAGATACGCAGTATTTT
clone_size: .
v_call: TRBV30
cdr3_length: 15
j_call: TRBJ2-3
d_call: TRBD2

cdr3_aa: CASSPPPGIGYGYTF
cdr3_nt: TGTGCCAGCAGCCCTCCCCCAGGGATAGGCTATGGCTACACCTTC
clone_size: .
v_call: TRBV28
cdr3_length: 15
j_call: TRBJ1-2
d_call: .

cdr3_aa: CASSLGGAGKNEQFF
cdr3_nt: TGTGCCAGCAGCTTAGGTGGCGCAGGGAAGAATGAGCAGTTCTTC
clone_size: few
v_call: TRBV7-2
cdr3_length: 15
j_call: TRBJ2-1
d_call: .

cdr3_aa: CASSIARGQAQPQHF
cdr3_nt: TGTGCCAGTAGTATCGCCCGGGGACAGGCTCAGCCCCAGCATTTT
clone_size: once
v_call: TRBV19
cdr3_length: 15
j_call: TRBJ1-5
d_call: TRBD1

cdr3_aa: CASSFLSGRNYYEQYF
cdr3_nt: TGCGCCAGCAGCTTCCTTAGCGGGAGGAACTACTACGAGCAGTACTTC
clone_size: .
v_call: TRBV5-1
cdr3_length: 16
j_call: TRBJ2-7
d_call: TRBD2

cdr3_aa: CASSPQGGEKLFF
cdr3_nt: TGTGCCAGCAGTCCCCAGGGGGGAGAAAAACTGTTTTTT
clone_size: few
v_call: TRBV2
cdr3_length: 13
j_call: TRBJ1-4
d_call: TRBD1

cdr3_aa: CASRPAGERYEAFF
cdr3_nt: TGTGCCAGCAGGCCCGCGGGGGAAAGGTATGAAGCTTTCTTT
clone_size: .
v_call: TRBV6-5
cdr3_length: 14
j_call: TRBJ1-1
d_call: .

cdr3_aa: CASSLGQTPGLAADEQFF
cdr3_nt: TGTGCCAGCAGCTTAGGCCAGACGCCGGGACTAGCGGCCGATGAGCAGTTCTTC
clone_size: .
v_call: TRBV13
cdr3_length: 18
j_call: TRBJ2-1
d_call: TRBD2

cdr3_aa: CASSARRNTEAFF
cdr3_nt: TGTGCCAGCAGCGCTAGACGGAACACTGAAGCTTTCTTT
clone_size: once
v_call: TRBV11-2
cdr3_length: 13
j_call: TRBJ1-1
d_call: .

cdr3_aa: CASSQLQGREQFF
cdr3_nt: TGTGCCAGCAGCCAGCTCCAGGGGCGTGAGCAGTTCTTC
clone_size: .
v_call: TRBV27
cdr3_length: 13
j_call: TRBJ2-1
d_call: .

cdr3_aa: CATSRGSGSNGNEQFF
cdr3_nt: TGTGCCACCAGCAGAGGAAGCGGGAGCAATGGAAATGAGCAGTTCTTC
clone_size: once
v_call: TRBV15
cdr3_length: 16
j_call: TRBJ2-1
d_call: TRBD2

cdr3_aa: CASSPTSAGANVLTF
cdr3_nt: TGTGCCAGCAGCCCGACTAGTGCTGGGGCCAACGTCCTGACTTTC
clone_size: .
v_call: TRBV11-3
cdr3_length: 15
j_call: TRBJ2-6
d_call: .

cdr3_aa: CASRLSQGRSDTQYF
cdr3_nt: TGTGCCAGCAGACTCAGCCAGGGTCGATCAGATACGCAGTATTTT
clone_size: .
v_call: TRBV6-1
cdr3_length: 15
j_call: TRBJ2-3
d_call: .

cdr3_aa: CASSPGLGQGVYGYTF
cdr3_nt: TGTGCCAGCAGTCCTGGTCTCGGACAGGGGGTTTATGGCTACACCTTC
clone_size: .
v_call: TRBV27
cdr3_length: 16
j_call: TRBJ1-2
d_call: TRBD1